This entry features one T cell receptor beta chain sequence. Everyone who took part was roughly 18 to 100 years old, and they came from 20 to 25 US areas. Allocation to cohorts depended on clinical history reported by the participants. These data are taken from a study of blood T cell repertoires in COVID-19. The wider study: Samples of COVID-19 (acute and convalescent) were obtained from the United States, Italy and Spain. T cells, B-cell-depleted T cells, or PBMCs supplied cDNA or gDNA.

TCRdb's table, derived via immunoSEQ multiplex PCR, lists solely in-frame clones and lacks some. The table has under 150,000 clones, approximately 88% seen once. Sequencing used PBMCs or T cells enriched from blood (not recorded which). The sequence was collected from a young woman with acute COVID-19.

The CDR3 sequence: CAISGANEQFF. The CDR3 bases are TGTGCCATCAGTGGCGCCAATGAGCAGTTCTTC. The genes are TRBV10-3 and TRBJ2-1, with D hard to call. The CDR3 totals 11 residues. Germline CDR1 reads ENHRY; CDR2 reads SYGVKD. The germline V and J ends were trimmed by 4 bases and 6 bases, with 4 bases remaining between them.